This T cell receptor beta chain originates from a study of cytomegalovirus exposure and HLA in healthy donors. Study-level findings and limits: Later on, an analysis showed TCR association rates differing by HLA locus, with DRB1 the most and HLA-C the fewest.

A note on this clone: Its antigen is undetermined.

Vbeta (60) and Jbeta (13) primers were used in the PCR. Study processing details: Later, an analysis found about 80 million unique TCR beta chains, and 8.5 million to 12 million of these were shared. TCRdb's table, derived via immunoSEQ multiplex PCR, lists solely in-frame clones and lacks some. V and J calls and clone size are copied from that table; D and trimming were computed from the DNA. The sample has more than 90,000 clones. The V segment lost 0 bases and the J segment 5 bases; nucleotides outside the gene matches: 18. From germline, CDR1 is SGHRS and CDR2 YFSETQ. The CDR3 runs 19 residues. The chain uses TRBV5-1 and TRBJ2-7; 9 nucleotides agree with TRBD2. Source material: PBMCs. The receptor comes from a young man in good health and CMV-seronegative. The CDR3 is CASSLVTALAGGPYHEQYF. As DNA, the CDR3 is TGCGCCAGCAGCTTGGTTACGGCCCTGGCGGGGGGGCCGTACCACGAGCAGTACTTC.